This T cell receptor beta chain was recorded in a study of blood T cell repertoires in COVID-19. The overall study: COVID-19 samples, acute and convalescent, were from the United States, Italy and Spain. PBMCs, B-cell-depleted T cells, or T cells were the source of the cDNA or gDNA that made up the material.

V trimming: 0 bases; J trimming: 2 bases; junction bases outside the gene matches: 6. The CDR3 totals 17 residues. Per germline, CDR1 LGHNT and CDR2 FRNRAP. Original processing notes: Researchers report that nucleated cell counts were estimated from reference gene primer amplification. Sequencing was performed with immunoSEQ multiplex PCR; in TCRdb, only in-frame clones are kept and a portion is missing. V and J calls plus clone size are reproduced from that table; the DNA served to infer D and trimming. Among roughly 66,000 clones listed, 65% to 85% were seen once. The sample comprised peripheral blood. This sequence originates from a woman aged 55-70 years with acute or convalescent COVID-19. This rearrangement joins TRBV12-5 to TRBJ2-7; 11 nucleotides align to TRBD1. As DNA, the CDR3 is TGTGCTAGTGGTTTGGTTGCCGGGACAGGGGGTGCCTACGAGCAGTACTTC. Its translation is CASGLVAGTGGAYEQYF.